This T cell receptor (beta chain) was retrieved from a study of early T cells in non-severe SARS-CoV-2 infection. Attachment of unique molecular identifiers to individual cDNA molecules was performed. TCRdb reprocessed the 5' RACE reads with MiXCR, giving one entry per CDR3 protein. Of roughly 61,000 distinct CDR3 sequences detected, about 10% appear once; the ten largest clones hold 8% to 9%. Germline V CDR1 and CDR2: MNHEY, SVGEGT. The CDR3 totals 14 residues. Trimming removed 5 bases at V and 2 bases at J, with 13 bases between. This clonotype was observed at least ten times. Material: whole blood. This receptor was obtained from an adult who was a healthcare worker with PCR-confirmed SARS-CoV-2 infection or an uninfected control (not recorded which). The genes are TRBV6-2 or TRBV6-3 and TRBJ2-7; D call uncertain. The CDR3 is CASSLLGRTYEQYF. The CDR3 region has the DNA TGTGCCAGCAGTCTCCTAGGCAGGACCTACGAGCAGTACTTC.